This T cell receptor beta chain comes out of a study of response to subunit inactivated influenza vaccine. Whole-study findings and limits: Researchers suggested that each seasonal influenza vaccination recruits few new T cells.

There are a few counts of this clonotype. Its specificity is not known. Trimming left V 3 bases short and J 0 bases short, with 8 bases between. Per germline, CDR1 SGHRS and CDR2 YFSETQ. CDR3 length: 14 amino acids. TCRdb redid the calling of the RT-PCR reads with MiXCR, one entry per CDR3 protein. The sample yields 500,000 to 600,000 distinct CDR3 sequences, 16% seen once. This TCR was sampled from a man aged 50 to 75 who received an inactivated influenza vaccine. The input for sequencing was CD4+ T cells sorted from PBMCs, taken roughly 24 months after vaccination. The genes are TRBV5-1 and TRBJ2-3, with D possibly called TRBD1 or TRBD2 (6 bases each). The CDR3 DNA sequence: TGCGCCAGCAGCTGGGGGGCGAGCACAGATACGCAGTATTTT. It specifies CASSWGASTDTQYF.